The 32 T cell receptor beta chains reported below all come from one sample, sequenced in a study of a mutant IDH1 vaccine in newly diagnosed glioma. The data were produced by immunoSEQ multiplex PCR, yet TCRdb's version contains in-frame clones alone and is incomplete. The sample holds about 25,000 clones, approximately 80% seen once. Their recognized antigens are unknown. Documented time point: week 5, during vaccination. Every single dose of the vaccine, 300 ug of mutant IDH1 20-mer peptide, came with topical imiquimod. The sample consisted of PBMCs, taken from a glioma patient whose treatment included an IDH1 peptide vaccine. Receptors were obtained from a man between 35 and 55 years old with glioma.

The chain is built from TRBV5-4 and TRBJ2-6; TRBD2 matches 8 bases. The J segment lost 3 bases and the V segment lost 2 bases, leaving 7 bases of the junction unmatched. This CDR3 region has 17 residues. Germline CDR1 and CDR2: SGHNT and YYREEE (reference sequence). CDR3 coding DNA: TGTGCCAGCAGCTTCGGGGGGGCTTCGGATGGGGCCAACGTCCTGACTTTC. Its translation: CASSFGGASDGANVLTF.

The chain recombines TRBV7-2 with TRBJ1-5; unclear D gene. The germline V gene has CDR1 SGHTA and CDR2 FQGNSA. Trimming took 1 base from V and 3 from J, leaving 7 bases between them. This CDR3 is 14 amino acids long. CDR3 nucleotide sequence: TGTGCCAGCAGCTTAGTTGTGCTCAATCAGCCCCAGCATTTT. This sequence encodes CASSLVVLNQPQHF. The full variable domain, completed using reference TRBV7-2 and TRBJ1-5, is GAGVSQSPSNKVTEKGKDVELRCDPISGHTALYWYRQSLGQGLEFLIYFQGNSAPDKSGLPSDRFSAERTGGSVSTLTIQRTQQEDSAVYLCASSLVVLNQPQHFGDGTRLSIL.

The J gene is TRBJ1-2, the V gene TRBV15; TRBD1 matches at 10 bases. The CDR3 consists of 14 residues. In germline, CDR1 is LNHNV, CDR2 YYDKDF (reference sequence). The V gene end was trimmed by 5 bases and the J gene end by 4 bases; junction bases not matched to a gene: 4. The CDR3 coding sequence is TGTGCCACCAGCCCCCGGGACAGGGGCTATGGCTACACCTTC. This codes for CATSPRDRGYGYTF. Full variable domain (outside the CDR3, taken from reference TRBV15 and TRBJ1-2): DAMVIQNPRYQVTQFGKPVTLSCSQTLNHNVMYWYQQKSSQAPKLLFHYYDKDFNNEADTPDNFQSRRPNTSFCFLDIRSPGLGDTAMYLCATSPRDRGYGYTFGSGTRLTVV.

V gene TRBV7-9 combines with J gene TRBJ1-4; possibly TRBD1 for D (6 bases). Germline V gives CDR1 SEHNR, CDR2 FQNEAQ (reference sequence). This CDR3 is built from 12 residues. The ends were cut back, 4 bases at V and 7 bases at J, with 7 bases in the middle. CDR3 amino acids: CASSSDSEKLFF. The DNA for the CDR3 is TGTGCCAGCAGCTCGGACAGTGAAAAACTGTTTTTT.

The J gene is TRBJ2-5, the V gene TRBV20-1; D gene uncertain. The last part of the DNA fits TRBJ2-7 better; the J call may be wrong. CDR1 and CDR2 (germline): DFQATT, SNEGSKA (reference sequence). CDR3 length: 11 residues. This CDR3 is CSARVGYEQYF. The CDR3 DNA follows: TGCAGTGCTAGAGTAGGGTACGAGCAGTACTTC.

The rearrangement uses TRBV27 and TRBJ2-5; the D is unclear. Germline V gene data show CDR1 as MNHEY and CDR2 as SMNVEV (reference sequence). The CDR3 extends over 14 amino acids. Trimming left V 6 bases short and J 6 bases short, with 17 bases between. CDR3 in amino acids: CASSLGPQWQTQYF. The DNA for the CDR3 is TGTGCCAGCAGCTTAGGACCTCAGTGGCAGACCCAGTACTTC.

This chain joins TRBV11-3 and TRBJ2-1, with D unclear. CDR1 SGHNT and CDR2 YENEEA come from the germline V gene. The CDR3 extends over 13 amino acids. The ends were cut back, 5 bases at V and 9 bases at J, with 14 bases in the middle. CDR3 nucleotide sequence: TGTGCCAGCAGCCCCGGACCTGTCCGTGAGCAGTTCTTC. Translated: CASSPGPVREQFF. The complete variable domain, with remaining parts taken from reference TRBV11-3 and TRBJ2-1, reads EAGVVQSPRYKIIEKKQPVAFWCNPISGHNTLYWYLQNLGQGPELLIRYENEEAVDDSQLPKDRFSAERLKGVDSTLKIQPAELGDSAVYLCASSPGPVREQFFGPGTRLTVL.

The chain combines TRBV5-1 with TRBJ2-5, with D perhaps matching TRBD1 (5 bases). CDR1 SGHRS and CDR2 YFSETQ come from the germline V gene. The CDR3 length is 14 residues. Trimming pared 1 base from V and 5 bases from J, leaving 12 bases between. CDR3 sequence reads: CASSLYAGWETQYF. The CDR3 DNA reads as TGCGCCAGCAGCTTGTATGCAGGGTGGGAGACCCAGTACTTC.

The chain has TRBV5-1 and TRBJ2-3; D remains unclear. The germline V gene encodes CDR1 SGHRS and CDR2 YFSETQ. This CDR3 has 15 amino acids. V dropped 1 base and J dropped 5 bases, with 14 bases sitting between them. The CDR3 bases are TGCGCCAGCAGCTTGCGGACCCAGATGGAAGATACGCAGTATTTT. Translating gives CASSLRTQMEDTQYF.

Sample share makes this clone medium-sized (0.01 to 0.1%). The rearrangement links TRBV29-1 to TRBJ1-1; perhaps TRBD1 as D (5 bases). Trimming stripped 5 bases from V and 6 bases from J, with 16 bases between. The CDR3 sequence is 13 residues long. CDR1 SQVTM and CDR2 ANQGSEA come from the germline V gene. The CDR3 reads CSVKARAESEAFF. CDR3 DNA: TGCAGCGTTAAAGCCAGGGCCGAATCTGAAGCTTTCTTT.

About this clone itself: The germline gene is not matched at one end of the junction; a read error may be the cause. V usage is TRBV7-9 and J usage is TRBJ2-3, with TRBD1 as a possible D gene (6 bases). Germline values: CDR1 SEHNR, CDR2 FQNEAQ (reference sequence). This CDR3 contains 15 residues. CDR3 bases: TGTGCCAGCAGACTGACAGGCTCTAGCACAGATGCGCAGTATTTT. This encodes CASRLTGSSTDAQYF. The whole variable domain, filled in from reference TRBV7-9 and TRBJ2-3, reads DTGVSQNPRHKITKRGQNVTFRCDPISEHNRLYWYRQTLGQGPEFLTYFQNEAQLEKSRLLSDRFSAERPKGSFSTLEIQRTEQGDSAMYLCASRLTGSSTDAQYFGPGTRLTVL.

This sequence joins TRBV7-2 and TRBJ2-3, with 7 bases lining up with TRBD2. The V and J ends lost 1 base and 5 bases, in that order; junction bases with no gene match: 3. Per the germline V gene, CDR1 is SGHTA and CDR2 is FQGNSA. The CDR3 covers 14 residues. The CDR3 coding sequence is TGTGCCAGCAGCTTAGGGACGGGGGGAGATACGCAGTATTTT. Translated: CASSLGTGGDTQYF.

The sample holds one count of this clone. The chain joins TRBV2 to TRBJ2-6, with 7 bases matching TRBD2. Germline-derived CDR1 and CDR2 are SNHLY and FYNNEI. This CDR3 has 17 residues. The CDR3 DNA follows: TGTGCTAACGAGAGGCGGGAGTGGTTAGCTGGGGCCAACGTCCTGACTTTC. Protein: CANERREWLAGANVLTF.

The V call is TRBV11-2, the J call TRBJ2-4; maybe TRBD2 (7 bases). The CDR3 length is 13 residues. Germline-derived CDR1 and CDR2 are SGHAT and FQNNGV. V was pared by 8 bases and J by 5 bases, with 13 bases between. DNA of the CDR3: TGTGCCAGCTCGACGGGGGGCGAAAACATTCAGTACTTC. Residues: CASSTGGENIQYF.

J is TRBJ2-5 and V is TRBV2; unclear D gene. V lost 5 bases and J lost 2, with 3 bases in between. The CDR3 is 11 residues long. Germline V gene sequence: CDR1 SNHLY, CDR2 FYNNEI. CDR3 loop: CASSPQETQYF. The CDR3 nucleotides are TGTGCCAGCAGTCCACAAGAGACCCAGTACTTC.

J is TRBJ1-6 and V is TRBV5-8; D may be TRBD1 (6 bases). Per the germline V gene, CDR1 is SGHTS and CDR2 is YDEGEE. This CDR3 is 15 amino acids long. With 5 bases removed from V and 7 bases from J, the gap between germline ends came to 16 bases. CDR3 region: CASRTGQSENSPLHF. Here the CDR3 DNA reads TGTGCCAGCAGAACAGGACAGTCAGAGAATTCACCCCTCCACTTT. Full variable domain (outside the CDR3, taken from reference TRBV5-8 and TRBJ1-6): EAGVTQSPTHLIKTRGQQATLRCSPISGHTSVYWYQQALGLGLQFLLWYDEGEERNRGNFPPRFSGRQFPNYSSELNVNALELEDSALYLCASRTGQSENSPLHFGNGTRLTVT.

J is TRBJ1-1 and V is TRBV4-3; TRBD1 aligns across 11 bases. CDR1 and CDR2 (germline): LGHNA, YSLEER. The CDR3 covers 17 residues. The junction had 7 bases not matched to a gene; V was cut back by 0 bases and J by 4 bases. This CDR3 is CASSQDAQDRGLTEAFF. The CDR3 nucleotides are TGCGCCAGCAGCCAAGACGCCCAGGACAGGGGGCTCACTGAAGCTTTCTTT.

The rearrangement links TRBV7-2 to TRBJ1-5; a possible D gene is TRBD1 (5 bases). Germline V CDR1 and CDR2: SGHTA, FQGNSA. The CDR3 is 15 residues long. Trimming removed 2 bases at V and 5 bases at J, with 13 bases between. The DNA for the CDR3 is TGTGCCAGCAGCTTAAATGCCGGGACGGATCAGCCCCAGCATTTT. The encoded protein is CASSLNAGTDQPQHF.

Only one count was recorded for this clone. V and J are TRBV7-8 and TRBJ2-1; possible D gene TRBD2, 5 bases. The V gene lost 2 bases and the J gene lost 9 bases, with 11 bases spanning the gap. CDR1 and CDR2 (germline): SGHVS, FQNEAQ. The CDR3 length is 13 residues. The CDR3 DNA follows: TGTGCCAGCAGCTTACGAGGCGGGTCTGAGCAGTTCTTC. It codes for CASSLRGGSEQFF.

V is TRBV18 and J is TRBJ2-2; D remains unclear. CDR3 size: 13 residues. V dropped 3 bases and J dropped 5 bases, with 7 bases sitting between them. Germline-derived CDR1 and CDR2 are KGHSH and LQKENI. This chain's CDR3 is CASSPRKTGELFF. CDR3 sequence (DNA): TGTGCCAGCTCACCGCGGAAGACCGGGGAGCTGTTTTTT.

The V gene is TRBV6-1, the J gene TRBJ2-2, with TRBD1 matching 10 bases. This CDR3 region has 15 residues. Germline values: CDR1 MNHNS, CDR2 SASEGT. The V gene end was trimmed by 6 bases and the J gene end by 4 bases; junction bases not matched to a gene: 5. DNA for the CDR3: TGTGCCAGCAGCGGGACAGGGGTGAGCACCGGGGAGCTGTTTTTT. It is translated as CASSGTGVSTGELFF.

This chain links TRBV28 with TRBJ2-5; maybe TRBD1 (5 bases). The V and J ends lost 1 base and 4 bases respectively, with 16 bases between them. The CDR3 consists of 16 residues. Germline loops: CDR1 MDHEN, CDR2 SYDVKM. The CDR3: CASSLLTGQGIETQYF. In nucleotides, the CDR3 is TGTGCCAGCAGTTTATTAACTGGGCAGGGTATAGAGACCCAGTACTTC. The full variable domain, with the rest looked up from reference TRBV28 and TRBJ2-5, is DVKVTQSSRYLVKRTGEKVFLECVQDMDHENMFWYRQDPGLGLRLIYFSYDVKMKEKGDIPEGYSVSREKKERFSLILESASTNQTSMYLCASSLLTGQGIETQYFGPGTRLLVL.

The V gene is TRBV27, the J gene TRBJ1-5, with D hard to call. Germline CDR1 reads MNHEY; CDR2 reads SMNVEV (reference sequence). The CDR3 loop spans 12 amino acids. The V gene lost 8 bases and the J gene lost 9 bases, with 14 bases spanning the gap. The CDR3 DNA reads as TGTGCCAGCGGCCCGTTTGTGGTGCCCCAGCATTTT. Amino acids: CASGPFVVPQHF.

The V and J genes are TRBV6-4 and TRBJ2-3; 11 nucleotides align to TRBD2. V dropped 2 bases and J dropped 6; count of bases not matched to a gene: 7. Germline loops: CDR1 MRHNA, CDR2 SNTAGT. This CDR3 region has 16 residues. CDR3: CASSDQGTSGYDTQYF. The DNA of the CDR3 is TGTGCCAGCAGTGACCAGGGGACTAGCGGTTACGATACGCAGTATTTT.

This chain connects TRBV4-3 to TRBJ1-1, with D unclear. Deletions cut 1 base from V and 4 bases from J, with 10 bases between. The CDR3 contains 14 residues. In germline, CDR1 is LGHNA, CDR2 YSLEER. The CDR3, as DNA: TGCGCCAGCAGCCAAGTTGCAGGAAGCACTGAAGCTTTCTTT. This encodes CASSQVAGSTEAFF.

This chain uses TRBV5-1 with TRBJ1-4, with a weak D call TRBD1 (6 bases). The CDR3 loop spans 15 amino acids. V shed 4 bases and J shed 4 bases, with 14 bases lying between them. Per germline, CDR1 SGHRS and CDR2 YFSETQ. CDR3 nucleotides: TGCGCCAGCAGCCCCAAGACAGGATATAATGAAAAACTGTTTTTT. Amino acid sequence: CASSPKTGYNEKLFF. Using reference TRBV5-1 and TRBJ1-4 for the parts outside the CDR3, the full variable domain is KAGVTQTPRYLIKTRGQQVTLSCSPISGHRSVSWYQQTPGQGLQFLFEYFSETQRNKGNFPGRFSGRQFSNSRSEMNVSTLELGDSALYLCASSPKTGYNEKLFFGSGTQLSVL.

This chain joins TRBV6-4 and TRBJ2-3; 9 bases align to TRBD2. Germline V gene sequence: CDR1 MRHNA, CDR2 SNTAGT. Germline trimming cut 0 bases from V and 6 bases from J; bases unmatched to any gene: 4. The CDR3 has 15 residues. The CDR3 region is CASSDSAGGGDTQYF. The CDR3, as DNA: TGTGCCAGCAGTGACTCAGCGGGAGGCGGTGATACGCAGTATTTT.

This chain uses TRBV5-1 with TRBJ2-2, with 10 bases fitting TRBD1. The ends lost 0 bases at V and 5 bases at J; junction bases unmatched: 4. Germline assignment: CDR1 SGHRS and CDR2 YFSETQ. The CDR3 is 16 residues long. The CDR3 sequence is CASSLGQGAFTGELFF. CDR3 nucleotide sequence: TGCGCCAGCAGCTTGGGACAGGGGGCTTTTACCGGGGAGCTGTTTTTT.

The chain joins TRBV7-8 to TRBJ2-1; D is unresolved. The V gene's germline CDR1 is SGHVS and CDR2 FQNEAQ. The length of the CDR3 is 14 residues. This CDR3 is CATQALSSYNEQFF. The CDR3 DNA reads TGTGCTACTCAGGCGTTGAGCTCCTACAATGAGCAGTTCTTC.

The V and J genes are TRBV4-1 and TRBJ2-7, with D possibly matching TRBD2 (6 bases). Germline V gives CDR1 MGHRA, CDR2 YSYEKL. Trimming took 4 bases from V and 0 from J, leaving 7 bases between them. This CDR3 comprises 13 residues. CDR3 bases: TGCGCCAGCAGCCCGACTAGCTCCTACGAGCAGTACTTC. Encoded protein: CASSPTSSYEQYF.

The chain is built from TRBV29-1 and TRBJ2-1; D might be TRBD2 (6 bases). V lost 6 bases to trimming and J lost 7 bases, with 16 bases between them. The CDR3 covers 13 residues. CDR1 and CDR2 (germline): SQVTM, ANQGSEA. Written as DNA, the CDR3 is TGCAGCGTCAGGTTCGCCGGGGGTAATGAGCAGTTCTTC. This translates into CSVRFAGGNEQFF.

The chain is built from TRBV19 and TRBJ1-1, with 7 bases fitting TRBD1. The CDR3 extends over 14 amino acids. Per the germline V gene, CDR1 is LNHDA and CDR2 is SQIVND (reference sequence). CDR3 in DNA: TGTGGATCTGGGCGACAGGGACTGAACACTGAAGCTTTCTTT. This sequence encodes CGSGRQGLNTEAFF. The full variable domain, completed using reference TRBV19 and TRBJ1-1, is DGGITQSPKYLFRKEGQNVTLSCEQNLNHDAMYWYRQDPGQGLRLIYYSQIVNDFQKGDIAEGYSVSREKKESFPLTVTSAQKNPTAFYLCGSGRQGLNTEAFFGQGTRLTVV.